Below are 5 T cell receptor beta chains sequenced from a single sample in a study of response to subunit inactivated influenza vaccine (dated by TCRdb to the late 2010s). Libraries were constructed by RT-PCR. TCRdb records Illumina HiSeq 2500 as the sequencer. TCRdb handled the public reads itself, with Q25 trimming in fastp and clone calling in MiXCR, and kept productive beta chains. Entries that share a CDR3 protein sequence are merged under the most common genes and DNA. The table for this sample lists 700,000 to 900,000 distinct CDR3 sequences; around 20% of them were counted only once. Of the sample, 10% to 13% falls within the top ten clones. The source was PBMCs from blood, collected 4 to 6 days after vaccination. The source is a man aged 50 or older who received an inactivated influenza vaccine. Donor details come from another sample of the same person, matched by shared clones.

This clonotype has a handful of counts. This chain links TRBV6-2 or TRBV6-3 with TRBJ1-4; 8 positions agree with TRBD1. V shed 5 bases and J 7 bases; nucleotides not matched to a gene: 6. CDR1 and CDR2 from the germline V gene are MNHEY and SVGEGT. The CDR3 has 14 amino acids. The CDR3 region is CASSTQGAGEKLFF. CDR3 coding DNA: TGTGCCAGCAGTACCCAGGGGGCGGGTGAAAAACTGTTTTTT.

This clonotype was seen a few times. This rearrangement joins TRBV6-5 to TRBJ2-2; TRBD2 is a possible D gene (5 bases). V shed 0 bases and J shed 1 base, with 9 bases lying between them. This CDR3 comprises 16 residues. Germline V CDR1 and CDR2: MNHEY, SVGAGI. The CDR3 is CASSYSRGWNTGELFF. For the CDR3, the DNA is TGTGCCAGCAGTTACTCGAGAGGGTGGAACACCGGGGAGCTGTTTTTT.

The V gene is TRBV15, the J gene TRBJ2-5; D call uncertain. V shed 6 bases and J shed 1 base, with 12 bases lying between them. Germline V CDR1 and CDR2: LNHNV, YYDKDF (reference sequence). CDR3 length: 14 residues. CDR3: CATSFTNLQETQYF. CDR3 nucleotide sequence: TGTGCCACCAGTTTTACCAACCTCCAAGAGACCCAGTACTTC.

This CDR3 reads CASSRDRVGSIQYF. CDR3 in DNA: TGTGCCAGCAGTCGTGACAGGGTCGGCAGCATTCAGTACTTC. The rearrangement uses TRBV5-4 and TRBJ2-4; TRBD1 agrees at 7 bases. Germline trimming cut 5 bases from V and 9 bases from J; bases unmatched to any gene: 11. Germline CDR1 SGHNT, CDR2 YYREEE (reference sequence). This CDR3 is built from 14 residues.

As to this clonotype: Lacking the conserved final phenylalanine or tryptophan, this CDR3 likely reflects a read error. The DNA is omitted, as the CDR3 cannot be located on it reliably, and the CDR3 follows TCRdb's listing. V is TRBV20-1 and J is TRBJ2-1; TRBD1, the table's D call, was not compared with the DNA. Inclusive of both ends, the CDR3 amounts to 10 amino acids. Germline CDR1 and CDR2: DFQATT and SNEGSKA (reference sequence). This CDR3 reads CSATPGQGAL.